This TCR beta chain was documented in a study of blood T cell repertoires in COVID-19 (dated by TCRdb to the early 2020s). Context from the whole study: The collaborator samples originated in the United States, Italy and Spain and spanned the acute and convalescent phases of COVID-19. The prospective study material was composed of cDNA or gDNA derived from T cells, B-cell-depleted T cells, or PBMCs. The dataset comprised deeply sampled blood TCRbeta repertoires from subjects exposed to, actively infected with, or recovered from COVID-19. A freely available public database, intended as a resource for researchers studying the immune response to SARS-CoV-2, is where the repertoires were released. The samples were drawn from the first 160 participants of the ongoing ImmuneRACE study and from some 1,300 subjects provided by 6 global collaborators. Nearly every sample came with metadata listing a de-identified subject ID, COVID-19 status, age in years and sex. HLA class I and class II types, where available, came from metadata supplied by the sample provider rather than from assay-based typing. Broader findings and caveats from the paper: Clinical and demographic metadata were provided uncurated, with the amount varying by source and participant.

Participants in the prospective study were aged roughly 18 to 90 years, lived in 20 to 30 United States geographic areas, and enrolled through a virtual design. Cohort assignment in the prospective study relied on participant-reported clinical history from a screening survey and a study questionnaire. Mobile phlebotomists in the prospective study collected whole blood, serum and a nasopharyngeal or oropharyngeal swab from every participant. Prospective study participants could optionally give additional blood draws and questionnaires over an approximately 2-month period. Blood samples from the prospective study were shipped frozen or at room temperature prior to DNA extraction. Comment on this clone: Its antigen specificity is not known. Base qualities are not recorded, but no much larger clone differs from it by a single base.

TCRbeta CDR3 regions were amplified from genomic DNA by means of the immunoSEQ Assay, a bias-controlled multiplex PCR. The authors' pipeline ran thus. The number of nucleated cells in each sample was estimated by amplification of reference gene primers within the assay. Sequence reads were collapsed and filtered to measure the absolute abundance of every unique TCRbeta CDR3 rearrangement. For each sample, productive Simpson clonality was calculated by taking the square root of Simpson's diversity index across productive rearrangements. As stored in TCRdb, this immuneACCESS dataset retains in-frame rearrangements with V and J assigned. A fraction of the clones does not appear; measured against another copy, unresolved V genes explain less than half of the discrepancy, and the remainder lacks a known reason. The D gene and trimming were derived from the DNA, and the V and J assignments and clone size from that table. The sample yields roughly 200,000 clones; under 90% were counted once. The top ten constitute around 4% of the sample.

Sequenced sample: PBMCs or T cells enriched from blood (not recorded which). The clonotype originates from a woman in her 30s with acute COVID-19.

The sequenced DNA: TGTGCCAGCAGCCAACCCCAGGGTTACAATGAGCAGTTCTTC. Its protein is CASSQPQGYNEQFF. The V gene is TRBV3-1 (or the pseudogene TRBV3-2) and the J gene is TRBJ2-1; the D gene is perhaps TRBD1, on 5 matching bases. The trim is 2 bases for V and 4 bases for J, with a gap of 9 bases between the germline ends. From the germline V gene (reference sequence), CDR1 is LGHDT and CDR2 is YNNKEL. Measured from the cysteine to the phenylalanine, the CDR3 is 14 residues long. Of the read, only the CDR3 DNA is kept; its 42 bases are in frame from base 1.